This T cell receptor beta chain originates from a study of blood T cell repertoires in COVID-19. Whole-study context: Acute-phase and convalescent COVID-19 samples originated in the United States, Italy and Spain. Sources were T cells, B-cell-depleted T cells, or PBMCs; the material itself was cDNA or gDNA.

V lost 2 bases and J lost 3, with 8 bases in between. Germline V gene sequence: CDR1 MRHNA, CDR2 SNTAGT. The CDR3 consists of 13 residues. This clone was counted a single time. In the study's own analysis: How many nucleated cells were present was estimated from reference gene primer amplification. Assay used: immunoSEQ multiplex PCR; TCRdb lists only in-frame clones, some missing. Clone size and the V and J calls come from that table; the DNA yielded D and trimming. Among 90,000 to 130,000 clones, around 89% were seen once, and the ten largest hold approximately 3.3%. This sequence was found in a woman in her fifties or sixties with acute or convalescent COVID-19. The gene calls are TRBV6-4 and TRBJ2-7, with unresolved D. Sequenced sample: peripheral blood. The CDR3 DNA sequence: TGTGCCAGCAGTGACCAGGCAGGCTACGAGCAGTACTTC. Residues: CASSDQAGYEQYF.